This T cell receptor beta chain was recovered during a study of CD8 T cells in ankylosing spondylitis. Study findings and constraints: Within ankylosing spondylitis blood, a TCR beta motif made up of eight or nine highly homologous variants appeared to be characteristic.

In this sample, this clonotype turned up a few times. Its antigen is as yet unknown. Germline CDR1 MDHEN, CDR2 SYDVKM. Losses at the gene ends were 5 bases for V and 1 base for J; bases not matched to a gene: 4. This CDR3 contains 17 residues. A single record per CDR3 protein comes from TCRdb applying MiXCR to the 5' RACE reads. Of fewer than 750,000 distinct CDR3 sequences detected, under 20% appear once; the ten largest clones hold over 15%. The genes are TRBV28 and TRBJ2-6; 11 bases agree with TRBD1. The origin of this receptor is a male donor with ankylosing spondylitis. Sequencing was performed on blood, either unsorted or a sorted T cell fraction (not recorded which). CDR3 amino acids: CASSVGQGESGANVLTF. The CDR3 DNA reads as TGTGCCAGCAGTGTGGGACAGGGGGAATCTGGGGCCAACGTCCTGACTTTC. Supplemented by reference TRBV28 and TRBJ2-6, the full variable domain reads DVKVTQSSRYLVKRTGEKVFLECVQDMDHENMFWYRQDPGLGLRLIYFSYDVKMKEKGDIPEGYSVSREKKERFSLILESASTNQTSMYLCASSVGQGESGANVLTFGAGSRLTVL.